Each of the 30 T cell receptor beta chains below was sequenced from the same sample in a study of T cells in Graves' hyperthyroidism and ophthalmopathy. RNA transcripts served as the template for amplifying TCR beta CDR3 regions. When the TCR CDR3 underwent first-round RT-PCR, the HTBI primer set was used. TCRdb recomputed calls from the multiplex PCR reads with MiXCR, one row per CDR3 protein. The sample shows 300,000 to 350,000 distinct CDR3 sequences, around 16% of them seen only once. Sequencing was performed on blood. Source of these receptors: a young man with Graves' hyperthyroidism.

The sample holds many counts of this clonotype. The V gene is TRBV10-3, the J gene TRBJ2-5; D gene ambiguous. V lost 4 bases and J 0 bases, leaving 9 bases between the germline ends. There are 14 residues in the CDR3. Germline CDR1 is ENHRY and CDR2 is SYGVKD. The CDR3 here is CAISVGANQETQYF. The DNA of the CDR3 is TGTGCCATCAGTGTAGGCGCAAACCAAGAGACCCAGTACTTC.

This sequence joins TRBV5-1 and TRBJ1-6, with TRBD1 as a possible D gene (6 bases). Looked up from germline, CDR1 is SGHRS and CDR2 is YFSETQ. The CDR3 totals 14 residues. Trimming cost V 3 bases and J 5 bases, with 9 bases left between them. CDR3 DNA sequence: TGCGCCAGCAGCTCCAGGGGAAATAATTCACCCCTCCACTTT. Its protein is CASSSRGNNSPLHF.

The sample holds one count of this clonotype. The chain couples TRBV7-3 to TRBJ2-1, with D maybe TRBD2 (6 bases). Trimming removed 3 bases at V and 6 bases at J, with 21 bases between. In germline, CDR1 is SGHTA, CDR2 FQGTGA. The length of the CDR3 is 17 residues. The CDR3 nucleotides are TGTGCCAGCAGCTTGAACCCACTAGCTCCCCCTTTCAATGAGCAGTTCTTC. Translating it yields CASSLNPLAPPFNEQFF.

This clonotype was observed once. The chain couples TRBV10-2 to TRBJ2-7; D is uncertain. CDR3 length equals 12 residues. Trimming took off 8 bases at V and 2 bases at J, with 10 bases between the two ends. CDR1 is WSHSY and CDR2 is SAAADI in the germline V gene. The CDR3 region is CASRHSAYEQYF. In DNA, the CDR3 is TGCGCCAGCCGGCATTCCGCCTACGAGCAGTACTTC.

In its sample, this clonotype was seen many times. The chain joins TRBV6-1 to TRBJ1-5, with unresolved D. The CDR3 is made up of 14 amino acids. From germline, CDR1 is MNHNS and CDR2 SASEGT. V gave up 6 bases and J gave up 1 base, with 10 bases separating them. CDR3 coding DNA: TGTGCCAGCAGCCGGAGGGAGAGCAATCAGCCCCAGCATTTT. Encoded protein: CASSRRESNQPQHF.

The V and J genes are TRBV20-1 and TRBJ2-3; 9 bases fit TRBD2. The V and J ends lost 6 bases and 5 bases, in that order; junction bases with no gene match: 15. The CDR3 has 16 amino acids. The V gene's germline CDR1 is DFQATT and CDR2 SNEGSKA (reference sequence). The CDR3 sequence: CSAEDSAGGPGDTQYF. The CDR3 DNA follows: TGCAGTGCGGAGGACTCTGCGGGAGGGCCCGGAGATACGCAGTATTTT.

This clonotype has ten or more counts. The CDR3 DNA reads TGTGCCAGCAGTTTGTCCACAGGGTTCGGTCAGCCCCAGCATTTT. Amino acids: CASSLSTGFGQPQHF. The chain has TRBV27 and TRBJ1-5; weak D call: TRBD1 (6 bases). Germline CDR1 reads MNHEY; CDR2 reads SMNVEV (reference sequence). This CDR3 spans 15 amino acids. Trimming removed 3 bases at V and 6 bases at J, with 15 bases between.

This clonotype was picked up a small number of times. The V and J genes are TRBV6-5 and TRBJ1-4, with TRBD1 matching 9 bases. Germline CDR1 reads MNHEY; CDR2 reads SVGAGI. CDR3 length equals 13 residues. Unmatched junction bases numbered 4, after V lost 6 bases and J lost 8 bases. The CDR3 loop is CASRDRGFEKLFF. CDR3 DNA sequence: TGTGCCAGCAGAGACAGGGGGTTCGAAAAACTGTTTTTT.

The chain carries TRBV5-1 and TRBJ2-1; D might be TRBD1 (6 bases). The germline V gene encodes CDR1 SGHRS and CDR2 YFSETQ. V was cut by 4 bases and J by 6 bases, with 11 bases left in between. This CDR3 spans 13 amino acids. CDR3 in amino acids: CASSPGQSNEQFF. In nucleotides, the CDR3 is TGCGCCAGCAGCCCGGGACAAAGCAATGAGCAGTTCTTC.

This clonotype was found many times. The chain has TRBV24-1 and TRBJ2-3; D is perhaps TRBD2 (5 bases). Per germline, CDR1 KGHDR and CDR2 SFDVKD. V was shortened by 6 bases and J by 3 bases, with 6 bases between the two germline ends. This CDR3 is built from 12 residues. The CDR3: CATSPGTDTQYF. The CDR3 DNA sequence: TGTGCCACCAGTCCGGGGACAGATACGCAGTATTTT.

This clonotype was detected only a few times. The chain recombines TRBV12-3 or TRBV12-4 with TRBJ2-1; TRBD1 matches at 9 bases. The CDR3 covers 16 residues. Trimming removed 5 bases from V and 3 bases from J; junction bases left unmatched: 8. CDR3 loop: CASSRPGTGIYNEQFF. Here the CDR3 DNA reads TGTGCCAGCAGTCGTCCCGGGACAGGGATCTACAATGAGCAGTTCTTC.

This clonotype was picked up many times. This chain's CDR3 is CASSFSPLPMGEQFF. In nucleotides, the CDR3 is TGCGCCAGCAGCTTCTCACCTCTACCAATGGGAGAGCAGTTCTTC. This rearrangement joins TRBV5-1 to TRBJ2-1, with D unclear. Trimming stripped 2 bases from V and 10 bases from J, with 19 bases between. CDR3 length equals 15 residues. Germline CDR1 is SGHRS and CDR2 is YFSETQ.

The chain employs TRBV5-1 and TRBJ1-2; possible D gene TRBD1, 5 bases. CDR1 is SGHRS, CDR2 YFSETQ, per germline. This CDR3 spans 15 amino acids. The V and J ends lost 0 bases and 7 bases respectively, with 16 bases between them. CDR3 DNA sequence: TGCGCCAGCAGCTTGGGACAGACATTCTCCTTTGGCTACACCTTC. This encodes CASSLGQTFSFGYTF.

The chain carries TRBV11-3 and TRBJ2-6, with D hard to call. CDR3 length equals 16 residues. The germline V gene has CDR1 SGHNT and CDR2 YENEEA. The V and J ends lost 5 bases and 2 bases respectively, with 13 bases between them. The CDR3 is CASSRLSAPGANVLTF. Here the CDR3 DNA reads TGTGCCAGCAGCCGCCTGTCAGCCCCTGGGGCCAACGTCCTGACTTTC. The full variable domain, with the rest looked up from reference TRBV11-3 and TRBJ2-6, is EAGVVQSPRYKIIEKKQPVAFWCNPISGHNTLYWYLQNLGQGPELLIRYENEEAVDDSQLPKDRFSAERLKGVDSTLKIQPAELGDSAVYLCASSRLSAPGANVLTFGAGSRLTVL.

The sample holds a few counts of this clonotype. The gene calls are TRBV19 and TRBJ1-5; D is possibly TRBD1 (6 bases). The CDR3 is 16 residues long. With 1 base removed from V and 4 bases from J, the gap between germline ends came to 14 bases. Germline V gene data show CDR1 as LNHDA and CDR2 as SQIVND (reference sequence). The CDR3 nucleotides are TGTGCCAGTAGTATAGTCCGGGGGGCGCGTAATCAGCCCCAGCATTTT. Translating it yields CASSIVRGARNQPQHF.

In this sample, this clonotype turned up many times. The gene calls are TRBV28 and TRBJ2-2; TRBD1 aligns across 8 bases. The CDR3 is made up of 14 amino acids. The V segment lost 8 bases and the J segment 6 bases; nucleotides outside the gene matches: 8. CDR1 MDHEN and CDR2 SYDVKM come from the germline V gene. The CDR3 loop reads CASGAGQGAGELFF. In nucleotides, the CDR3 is TGTGCCAGCGGGGCTGGACAGGGCGCCGGGGAGCTGTTTTTT.

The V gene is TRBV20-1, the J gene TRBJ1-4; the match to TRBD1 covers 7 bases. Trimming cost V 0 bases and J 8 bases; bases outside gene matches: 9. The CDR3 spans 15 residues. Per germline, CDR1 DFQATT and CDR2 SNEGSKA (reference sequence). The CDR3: CSARDRRDSGEKLFF. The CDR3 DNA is TGCAGTGCTAGAGATCGTCGGGACAGTGGGGAAAAACTGTTTTTT.

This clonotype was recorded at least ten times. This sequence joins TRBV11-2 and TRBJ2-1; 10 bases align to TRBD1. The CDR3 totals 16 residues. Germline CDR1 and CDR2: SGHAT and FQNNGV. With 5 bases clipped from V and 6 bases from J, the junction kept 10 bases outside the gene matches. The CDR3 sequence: CASSISTGGTANEQFF. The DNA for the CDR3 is TGTGCCAGCAGCATATCGACAGGGGGCACGGCCAATGAGCAGTTCTTC.

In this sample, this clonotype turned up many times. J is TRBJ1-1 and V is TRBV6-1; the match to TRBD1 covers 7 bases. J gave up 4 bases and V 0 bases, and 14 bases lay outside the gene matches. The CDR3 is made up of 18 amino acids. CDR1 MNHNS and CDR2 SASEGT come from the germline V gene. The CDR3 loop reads CASSEALRGAGGVTEAFF. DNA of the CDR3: TGTGCCAGCAGTGAAGCGCTCAGGGGGGCAGGTGGGGTCACTGAAGCTTTCTTT.

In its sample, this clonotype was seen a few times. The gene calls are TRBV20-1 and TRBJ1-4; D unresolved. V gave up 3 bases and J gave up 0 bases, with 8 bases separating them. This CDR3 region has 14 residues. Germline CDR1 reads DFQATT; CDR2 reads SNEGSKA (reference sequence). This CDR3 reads CSASVGSTNEKLFF. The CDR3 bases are TGCAGTGCTAGTGTGGGGTCAACTAATGAAAAACTGTTTTTT.

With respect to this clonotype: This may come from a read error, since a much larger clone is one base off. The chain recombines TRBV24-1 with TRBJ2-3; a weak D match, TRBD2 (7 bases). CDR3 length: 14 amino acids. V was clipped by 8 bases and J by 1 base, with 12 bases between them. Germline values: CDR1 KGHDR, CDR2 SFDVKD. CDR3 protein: CATTGRGRTDTQYF. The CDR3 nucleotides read TGTGCCACCACCGGGCGGGGGCGCACAGATACGCAGTATTTT.

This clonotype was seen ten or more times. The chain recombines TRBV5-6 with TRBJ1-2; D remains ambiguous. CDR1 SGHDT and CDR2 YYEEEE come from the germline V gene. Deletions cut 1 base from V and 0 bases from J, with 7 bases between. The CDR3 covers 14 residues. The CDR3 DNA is TGTGCCAGCAGCTTGTGGGGAACTAACTATGGCTACACCTTC. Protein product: CASSLWGTNYGYTF. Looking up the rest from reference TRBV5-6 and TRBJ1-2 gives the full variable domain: DAGVTQSPTHLIKTRGQQVTLRCSPKSGHDTVSWYQQALGQGPQFIFQYYEEEERQRGNFPDRFSGHQFPNYSSELNVNALLLGDSALYLCASSLWGTNYGYTFGSGTRLTVV.

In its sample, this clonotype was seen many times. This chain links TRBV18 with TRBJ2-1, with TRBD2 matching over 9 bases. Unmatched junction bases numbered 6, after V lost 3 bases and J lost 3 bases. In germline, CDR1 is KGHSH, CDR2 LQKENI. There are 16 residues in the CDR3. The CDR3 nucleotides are TGTGCCAGCTCACCGGCTAGCGGGGTCCACTACAATGAGCAGTTCTTC. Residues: CASSPASGVHYNEQFF.

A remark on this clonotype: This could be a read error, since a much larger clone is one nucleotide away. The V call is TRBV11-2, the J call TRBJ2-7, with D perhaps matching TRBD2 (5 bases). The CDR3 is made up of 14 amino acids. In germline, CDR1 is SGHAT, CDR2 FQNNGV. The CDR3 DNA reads TGTGCCAGCAGCCGAGGGCCCGTCTCCTACGAGCGGTACTTC. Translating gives CASSRGPVSYERYF.

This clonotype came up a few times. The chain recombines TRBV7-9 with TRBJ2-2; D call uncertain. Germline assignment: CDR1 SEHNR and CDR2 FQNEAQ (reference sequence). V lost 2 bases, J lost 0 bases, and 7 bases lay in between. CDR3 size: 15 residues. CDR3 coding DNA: TGTGCCAGCAGCTTAATGTCTACGAACACCGGGGAGCTGTTTTTT. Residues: CASSLMSTNTGELFF.

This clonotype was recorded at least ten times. CDR3 nucleotide sequence: TGTGCCTGGAGTGGAGGGACAGTCGGCCAGCCCCAGCATTTT. Protein product: CAWSGGTVGQPQHF. The chain recombines TRBV30 with TRBJ1-5; 7 positions agree with TRBD1. The CDR3 length is 14 residues. Germline CDR1 reads GTSNPN; CDR2 reads SVGIG (reference sequence). After removal of 1 base from V and 7 bases from J, the junction contained 7 bases not matched to a gene.

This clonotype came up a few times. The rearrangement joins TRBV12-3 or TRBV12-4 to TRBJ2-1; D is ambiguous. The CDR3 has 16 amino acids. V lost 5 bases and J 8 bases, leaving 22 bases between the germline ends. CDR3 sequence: CASSDQTLPSSHEQFF. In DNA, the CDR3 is TGTGCCAGCAGTGATCAGACGCTCCCTTCTTCTCATGAGCAGTTCTTC.

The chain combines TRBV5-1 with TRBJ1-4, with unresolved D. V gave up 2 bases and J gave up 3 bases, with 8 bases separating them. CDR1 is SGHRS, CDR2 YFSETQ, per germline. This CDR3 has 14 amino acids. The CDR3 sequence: CASSFGEANEKLFF. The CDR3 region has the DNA TGCGCCAGCAGCTTCGGGGAGGCTAATGAAAAACTGTTTTTT.

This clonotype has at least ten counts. The CDR3 DNA sequence: TGTGCCAGCAGTGAAGCGCCTCTAGCGGATACCTACAATGAGCAGTTCTTC. Amino acid sequence: CASSEAPLADTYNEQFF. The genes are TRBV6-1 and TRBJ2-1, with 7 bases identical to TRBD2. The CDR3 totals 17 residues. The ends lost 0 bases at V and 2 bases at J; junction bases unmatched: 7. The germline V gene has CDR1 MNHNS and CDR2 SASEGT.

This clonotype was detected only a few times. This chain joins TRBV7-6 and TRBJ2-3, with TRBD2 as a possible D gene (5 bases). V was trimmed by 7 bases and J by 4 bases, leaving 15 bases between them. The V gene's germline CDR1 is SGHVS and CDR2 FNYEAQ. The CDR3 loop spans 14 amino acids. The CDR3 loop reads CASNPGNSADTQYF. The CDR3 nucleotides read TGTGCCAGCAACCCGGGGAACAGCGCAGATACGCAGTATTTT.